One and the same sample provided the 23 T cell receptor beta chains below, sequenced in a study of neurological immune-mediated disorders (dated by TCRdb to between 2018 and 2021). Library preparation was by 5' RACE. The sample was run on an Illumina HiSeq 2500. TCRdb redid the processing of the public reads, applying fastp at Q25 and MiXCR, and retained in-frame beta chains. Entries that share a CDR3 protein sequence are merged under the most common genes and DNA. The sample table contains 36,000 or so distinct CDR3 sequences; only one count was recorded for about 9.4% of them. Approximately 6.9% of the sample rests with the top ten. The sequenced sample consisted of PBMCs. These receptors were collected from a young woman with HTLV-1-associated myelopathy (HAM/TSP).

This clonotype was detected a few times. A read error may produce the germline difference seen at one junction end. This chain joins TRBV5-1 and TRBJ1-2, with 9 bases aligning to TRBD1. Per germline, CDR1 SGHRS and CDR2 YFSETQ. This CDR3 has 17 amino acids. For the CDR3, the DNA is TGTGCCAGCAGCTTTGGATTCCCGGACAGGGGAAACTATGGCTACACCTTC. This codes for CASSFGFPDRGNYGYTF.

This clonotype was counted many times. The chain recombines TRBV12-3 or TRBV12-4 with TRBJ1-3; tentatively, D is TRBD1 (5 bases). CDR3 length: 15 amino acids. Trimming stripped 3 bases from V and 0 bases from J, with 9 bases between. The CDR3 is CASSLQGVSGNTIYF. The CDR3 coding sequence is TGTGCCAGCAGTTTGCAGGGCGTCTCTGGAAACACCATATATTTT.

This clonotype was recorded at least ten times. The chain combines TRBV3-1 with TRBJ2-2, with D hard to call. Trimming stripped 5 bases from V and 2 bases from J, with 15 bases between. From germline, CDR1 is LGHDT and CDR2 YNNKEL (reference sequence). CDR3 length equals 16 residues. CDR3 amino acids: CASSSIASINTGELFF. The CDR3 coding sequence is TGTGCCAGCAGCTCCATTGCTTCGATCAACACCGGGGAGCTGTTTTTT. The full variable domain, rest sourced from reference TRBV3-1 and TRBJ2-2, is DTAVSQTPKYLVTQMGNDKSIKCEQNLGHDTMYWYKQDSKKFLKIMFSYNNKELIINETVPNRFSPKSPDKAHLNLHINSLELGDSAVYFCASSSIASINTGELFFGEGSRLTVL.

This clonotype was detected ten times or more. This rearrangement joins TRBV6-5 to TRBJ1-2; perhaps TRBD1 as D (5 bases). CDR3 size: 13 residues. Germline V lookup: CDR1 MNHEY, CDR2 SVGAGI. V shed 0 bases and J shed 7 bases, with 9 bases lying between them. The CDR3 region is CASSYSSGAGYTF. The CDR3 nucleotides read TGTGCCAGCAGTTACTCGAGTGGGGCTGGCTACACCTTC.

There are many counts of this clonotype. This chain links TRBV7-2 with TRBJ2-3; 8 bases map to TRBD2. This CDR3 comprises 16 residues. CDR1 and CDR2 (germline): SGHTA, FQGNSA. V was pared by 5 bases and J by 3 bases, with 10 bases of the junction left unmatched. The CDR3, as DNA: TGTGCCAGCAGCCCACCTGGCGGGGGGCTTACAGATACGCAGTATTTT. The encoded protein is CASSPPGGGLTDTQYF.

About this clonotype: This clone may be a read error of a much larger clone one base away. CDR3 loop: CASSLELIWSSGNTIYF. DNA of the CDR3: TGTGCCAGCAGTTTGGAACTTATCTGGAGCTCTGGAAACACCATATATTTT. V usage is TRBV12-3 or TRBV12-4 and J usage is TRBJ1-3; no reliable D call. V lost 3 bases and J 0 bases, leaving 15 bases between the germline ends. CDR3 length: 17 amino acids.

This clonotype was counted ten times or more. J is TRBJ2-1 and V is TRBV6-2 or TRBV6-3; unclear D gene. V lost 0 bases and J 8 bases, leaving 23 bases between the germline ends. This CDR3 has 18 residues. Per germline, CDR1 MNHEY and CDR2 SVGEGT. In DNA form, the CDR3 reads TGTGCCAGCAGTTACTCGAGGACCGACACGGCGGACCTGGATGAGCAGTTCTTC. Translated: CASSYSRTDTADLDEQFF.

This clonotype was counted many times. J is TRBJ2-1 and V is TRBV7-6; 14 nucleotides line up with TRBD2. This CDR3 is built from 16 residues. J was trimmed by 8 bases and V by 4 bases; bases with no gene match: 7. Germline values: CDR1 SGHVS, CDR2 FNYEAQ. This CDR3 reads CASSSRLAGGLHEQFF. CDR3 DNA: TGTGCCAGCAGCTCCCGACTAGCGGGGGGGCTCCATGAGCAGTTCTTC.

This clonotype has ten or more counts. V is TRBV12-3 or TRBV12-4 and J is TRBJ2-7; D not resolved. The CDR3 is made up of 11 amino acids. The ends were cut back, 3 bases at V and 4 bases at J, with 4 bases in the middle. In nucleotides, the CDR3 is TGTGCCAGCAGTTTTGGATACGAGCAGTACTTC. Amino acid sequence: CASSFGYEQYF.

This clonotype was counted at least ten times. The V gene is TRBV20-1, the J gene TRBJ2-3; no reliable D call. The length of the CDR3 is 8 residues. Germline CDR1 and CDR2: DFQATT and SNEGSKA (reference sequence). The CDR3 loop reads CSPDTQYF. CDR3 nucleotides: TGCAGCCCAGATACGCAGTATTTT.

This clonotype was seen at least ten times. The rearrangement uses TRBV6-2 or TRBV6-3 and TRBJ2-1; D not resolved. CDR3 size: 11 residues. Germline CDR1 reads MNHEY; CDR2 reads SVGEGT. V was shortened by 8 bases and J by 4 bases, with 6 bases between the two germline ends. CDR3 region: CASGEYNEQFF. CDR3 bases: TGTGCCAGCGGAGAGTACAATGAGCAGTTCTTC.

This clonotype has a count of ten or more. CDR3 region: CAISESGSPYEQYF. DNA for the CDR3: TGTGCCATCAGTGAGTCCGGGAGCCCCTACGAGCAGTACTTC. The V gene is TRBV10-3, the J gene TRBJ2-7; tentative D call: TRBD2 (6 bases). Between the trimmed V and J ends, which lost 0 bases and 2 bases, there was a span of 8 bases. Looked up from germline, CDR1 is ENHRY and CDR2 is SYGVKD. The CDR3 loop spans 14 amino acids.

This clonotype has ten or more counts. The V and J genes are TRBV3-1 and TRBJ1-1, with D possibly matching TRBD1 (6 bases). This CDR3 has 19 residues. The germline gives CDR1 LGHDT, CDR2 YNNKEL (reference sequence). The V and J ends lost 0 bases and 5 bases respectively, with 25 bases between them. The chain's CDR3 is CASSQDDAFGGALGTEAFF. The CDR3 coding sequence is TGTGCCAGCAGCCAAGACGATGCGTTTGGGGGGGCCTTGGGGACTGAAGCTTTCTTT.

This clonotype was found many times. V gene TRBV20-1 combines with J gene TRBJ2-3; 12 nucleotides line up with TRBD2. CDR3 length: 15 residues. From germline, CDR1 is DFQATT and CDR2 SNEGSKA (reference sequence). Trimming cost V 4 bases and J 2 bases; bases outside gene matches: 4. The CDR3 nucleotides read TGCAGTGCTATACTAGCGGGGGGACCCACAGATACGCAGTATTTT. Its translation is CSAILAGGPTDTQYF.

This clonotype has a count of ten or more. The CDR3 loop is CSAGVAGGNFEQYF. CDR3 coding DNA: TGCAGTGCTGGGGTCGCGGGGGGGAACTTCGAGCAGTACTTC. The chain joins TRBV20-1 to TRBJ2-7; TRBD2 aligns across 9 bases. CDR3 length: 14 residues. V trimming: 5 bases; J trimming: 6 bases; junction bases outside the gene matches: 11. CDR1 and CDR2 from the germline V gene are DFQATT and SNEGSKA (reference sequence).

This clonotype was found many times. J is TRBJ2-1 and V is TRBV5-1; D possibly corresponds to TRBD1 (6 bases). Trimming removed 3 bases from V and 4 bases from J, with 14 bases in between. Germline CDR1 SGHRS, CDR2 YFSETQ. This CDR3 is built from 15 residues. The CDR3 DNA sequence: TGCGCCAGCAGCTACTCAGGGGATCGGTACAATGAGCAGTTCTTC. This sequence encodes CASSYSGDRYNEQFF.

This clonotype ranks as medium-sized. This sequence joins TRBV20-1 and TRBJ2-3; the match to TRBD2 covers 8 bases. Trimming took 2 bases from V and 2 from J; bases not matched to a gene: 15. Germline CDR1 DFQATT, CDR2 SNEGSKA (reference sequence). The CDR3 covers 18 residues. In DNA, the CDR3 is TGCAGTGCTAGACCCCTCGGGACTAGTCGGGGAACCACAGATACGCAGTATTTT. Translation gives CSARPLGTSRGTTDTQYF.

Points on this clonotype: A much larger clonotype is one base distant, so this may be a read error. The rearrangement uses TRBV20-1 and TRBJ2-1, with 15 bases matching TRBD2. Germline loops: CDR1 DFQATT, CDR2 SNEGSKA (reference sequence). This CDR3 is 19 amino acids long. The CDR3 bases are TGCAGTTCTAGAGATCGAGGACTAGCGGGGGGGAGCTCCTACAATGAGCAGTTCTTC. It codes for CSSRDRGLAGGSSYNEQFF.

This clonotype was detected ten times or more. The chain is built from TRBV20-1 and TRBJ1-2; D is ambiguous. There are 15 residues in the CDR3. The ends were cut back, 0 bases at V and 3 bases at J, with 14 bases in the middle. Germline loops: CDR1 DFQATT, CDR2 SNEGSKA (reference sequence). CDR3 sequence: CSARETDAIYYGYTF. The CDR3 DNA is TGCAGTGCTAGAGAGACTGACGCTATATACTATGGCTACACCTTC.

This clonotype has ten or more counts. The chain couples TRBV10-3 to TRBJ1-2; TRBD1 agrees at 8 bases. From germline, CDR1 is ENHRY and CDR2 SYGVKD. Trimming cost V 4 bases and J 8 bases; bases outside gene matches: 3. The CDR3 has 12 residues. CDR3 DNA sequence: TGTGCCATCAGTGGACAGGGGAGGGGCTACACCTTC. Protein sequence: CAISGQGRGYTF.

This clonotype was counted ten times or more. The genes are TRBV14 and TRBJ2-7; TRBD1 matches at 7 bases. Trimming at V came to 0 bases and at J to 0 bases, leaving 11 bases not matched to a gene. The CDR3 contains 18 residues. CDR1 is SGHDN and CDR2 is FVKESK in the germline V gene. The CDR3 nucleotides read TGTGCCAGCAGCCAAGATCTCGGGACAGTCGGAAGCTCCTACGAGCAGTACTTC. It translates to CASSQDLGTVGSSYEQYF.

This clonotype occurred a few times. A much larger clone differs by one base, so this may be a read error. The rearrangement links TRBV20-1 to TRBJ2-3, with 7 bases fitting TRBD2. Germline V gives CDR1 DFQATT, CDR2 SNEGSKA (reference sequence). V trimming: 1 base; J trimming: 3 bases; junction bases outside the gene matches: 10. The CDR3 is 16 amino acids. The CDR3, as DNA: TGCAGTGCTAGAGGTATCCCGGGACTAACAACAGATACGCAGTATTTT. Translated, it gives CSARGIPGLTTDTQYF.

This clonotype was found many times. J is TRBJ2-4 and V is TRBV12-3 or TRBV12-4, with TRBD1 matching over 7 bases. This CDR3 spans 15 amino acids. The ends lost 3 bases at V and 6 bases at J; junction bases unmatched: 8. CDR3 sequence: CASSFKGGRGNIQYF. CDR3 coding DNA: TGTGCCAGCAGTTTTAAAGGGGGCCGAGGAAACATTCAGTACTTC.